This entry describes one T cell receptor (beta chain). The data were produced by immunoSEQ multiplex PCR, yet TCRdb's version contains in-frame clones alone and is incomplete. The sample includes over a million clones, approximately 98.5% of them seen just once. This sample was included in a study of shared clonotypes between healthy human individuals. The TCR sequence derives from a man under 40 in good health. Material: naive CD4+ T cells sorted from blood. Subset noted: CD45RA+ positively selected.

The CDR3 DNA follows: TGCAGTGCTCTCTACGGGAACGAGCAGTACTTC. Translated: CSALYGNEQYF. The J gene is TRBJ2-7, the V gene TRBV20-1, with D tentatively TRBD2 (5 bases). The V and J ends lost 5 bases and 5 bases respectively, with 10 bases between them. The V gene's germline CDR1 is DFQATT and CDR2 SNEGSKA (reference sequence). The CDR3 consists of 11 residues.